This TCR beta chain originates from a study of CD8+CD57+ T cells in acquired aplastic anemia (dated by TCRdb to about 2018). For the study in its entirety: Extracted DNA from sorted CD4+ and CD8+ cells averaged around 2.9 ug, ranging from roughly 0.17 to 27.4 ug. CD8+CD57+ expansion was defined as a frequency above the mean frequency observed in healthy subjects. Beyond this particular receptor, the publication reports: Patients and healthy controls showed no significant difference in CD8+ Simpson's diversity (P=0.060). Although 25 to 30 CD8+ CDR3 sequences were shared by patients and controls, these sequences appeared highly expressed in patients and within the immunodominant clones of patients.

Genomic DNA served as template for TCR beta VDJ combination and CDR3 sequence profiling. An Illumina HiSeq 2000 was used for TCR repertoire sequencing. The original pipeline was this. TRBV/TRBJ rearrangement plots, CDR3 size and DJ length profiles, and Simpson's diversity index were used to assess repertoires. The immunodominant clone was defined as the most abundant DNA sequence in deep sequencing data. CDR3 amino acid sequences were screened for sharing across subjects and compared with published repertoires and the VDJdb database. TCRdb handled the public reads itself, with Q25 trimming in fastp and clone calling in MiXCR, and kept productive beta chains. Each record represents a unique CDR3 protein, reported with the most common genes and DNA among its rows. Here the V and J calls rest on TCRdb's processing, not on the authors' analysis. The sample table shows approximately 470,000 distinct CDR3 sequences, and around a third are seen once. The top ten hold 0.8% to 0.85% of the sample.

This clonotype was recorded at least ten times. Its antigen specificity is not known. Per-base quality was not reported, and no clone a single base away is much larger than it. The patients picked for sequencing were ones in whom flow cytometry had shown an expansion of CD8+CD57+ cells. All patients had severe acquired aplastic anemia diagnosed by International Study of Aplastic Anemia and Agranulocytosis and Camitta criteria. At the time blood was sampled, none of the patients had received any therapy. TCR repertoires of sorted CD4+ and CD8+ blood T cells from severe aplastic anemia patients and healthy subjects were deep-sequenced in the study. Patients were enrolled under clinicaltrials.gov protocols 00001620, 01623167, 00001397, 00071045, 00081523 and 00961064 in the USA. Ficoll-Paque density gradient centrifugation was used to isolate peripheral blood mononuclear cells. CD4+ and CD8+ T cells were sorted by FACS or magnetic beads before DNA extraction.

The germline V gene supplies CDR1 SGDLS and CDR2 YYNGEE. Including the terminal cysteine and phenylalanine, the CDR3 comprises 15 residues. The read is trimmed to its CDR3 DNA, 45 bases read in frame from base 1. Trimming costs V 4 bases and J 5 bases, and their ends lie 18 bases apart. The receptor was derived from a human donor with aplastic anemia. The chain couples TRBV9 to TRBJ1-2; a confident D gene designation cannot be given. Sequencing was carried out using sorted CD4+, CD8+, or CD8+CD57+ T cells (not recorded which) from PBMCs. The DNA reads TGTGCCAGCAGCCCCCGTCCCACAGAGGGTTATGGCTACACCTTC. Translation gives CASSPRPTEGYGYTF.